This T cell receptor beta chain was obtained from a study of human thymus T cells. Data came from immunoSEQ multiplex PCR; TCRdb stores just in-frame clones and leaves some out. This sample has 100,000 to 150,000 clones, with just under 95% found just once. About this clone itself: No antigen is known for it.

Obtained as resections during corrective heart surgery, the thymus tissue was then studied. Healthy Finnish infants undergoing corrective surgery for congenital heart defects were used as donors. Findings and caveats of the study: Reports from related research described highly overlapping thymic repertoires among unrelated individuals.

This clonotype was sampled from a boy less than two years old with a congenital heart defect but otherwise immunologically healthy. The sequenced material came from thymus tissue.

The CDR3 coding sequence is TGTGCCAGCAGCGGCGGGACTAGCGGGGGCACCGGGGAGCTGTTTTTT. Translated, it gives CASSGGTSGGTGELFF. This rearrangement joins TRBV9 to TRBJ2-2, with 14 bases lining up with TRBD2. The trim removed 3 bases at V and 4 bases at J, leaving 2 bases unmatched. Per the germline V gene, CDR1 is SGDLS and CDR2 is YYNGEE. CDR3 length: 16 amino acids.